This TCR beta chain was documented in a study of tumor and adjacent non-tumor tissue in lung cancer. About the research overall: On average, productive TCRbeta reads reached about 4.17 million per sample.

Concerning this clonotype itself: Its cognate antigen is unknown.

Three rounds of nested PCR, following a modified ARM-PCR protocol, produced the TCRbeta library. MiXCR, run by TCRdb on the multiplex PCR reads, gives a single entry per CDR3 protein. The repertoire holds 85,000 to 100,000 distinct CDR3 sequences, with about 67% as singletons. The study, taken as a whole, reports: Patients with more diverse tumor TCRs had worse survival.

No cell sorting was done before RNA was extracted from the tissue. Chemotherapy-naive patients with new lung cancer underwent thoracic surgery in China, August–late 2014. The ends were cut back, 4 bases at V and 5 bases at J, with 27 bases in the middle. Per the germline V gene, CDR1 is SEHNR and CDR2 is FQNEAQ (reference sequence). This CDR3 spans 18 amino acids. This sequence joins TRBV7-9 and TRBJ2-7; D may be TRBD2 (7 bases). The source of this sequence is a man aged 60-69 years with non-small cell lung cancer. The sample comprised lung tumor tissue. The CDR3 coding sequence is TGTGCCAGCAGCTCACATGGAGGGGGGGCCTTTTCGGTGGACGAGCAGTACTTC. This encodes CASSSHGGGAFSVDEQYF. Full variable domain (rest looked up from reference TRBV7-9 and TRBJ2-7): DTGVSQNPRHKITKRGQNVTFRCDPISEHNRLYWYRQTLGQGPEFLTYFQNEAQLEKSRLLSDRFSAERPKGSFSTLEIQRTEQGDSAMYLCASSSHGGGAFSVDEQYFGPGTRLTVT.